The T cell receptor (beta chain) under discussion was sequenced for a study of blood T cell repertoires in COVID-19. The protocol was immunoSEQ multiplex PCR, while the TCRdb copy is restricted to in-frame clones and leaves out a portion. The data show some 180,000 clones, with 75% to 95% seen just once and 0.53% held by the top ten. This sequence originates from a man over 45 with acute or convalescent COVID-19. The sample was peripheral blood.

The CDR3 loop reads CASRSTGVGNTIYF. CDR3 DNA: TGTGCCAGTAGATCCACAGGGGTCGGAAACACCATATATTTT. V usage is TRBV19 and J usage is TRBJ1-3, with 7 bases identical to TRBD1. Per the germline V gene, CDR1 is LNHDA and CDR2 is SQIVND (reference sequence). With V trimmed by 6 bases and J by 4 bases, 6 bases remained unmatched. The CDR3 runs to 14 residues.